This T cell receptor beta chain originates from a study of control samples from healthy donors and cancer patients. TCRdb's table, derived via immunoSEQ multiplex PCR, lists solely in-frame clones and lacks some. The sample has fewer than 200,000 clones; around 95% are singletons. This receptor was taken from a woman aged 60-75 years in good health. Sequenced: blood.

This CDR3 reads CAWSRPGFNEQYF. Here the CDR3 DNA reads TGTGCCTGGAGCAGGCCGGGTTTCAACGAGCAGTACTTC. The V call is TRBV30, the J call TRBJ2-7; D is uncertain. Germline V gene sequence: CDR1 GTSNPN, CDR2 SVGIG (reference sequence). V gave up 3 bases and J gave up 5 bases, with 14 bases separating them. The CDR3 is 13 amino acids.